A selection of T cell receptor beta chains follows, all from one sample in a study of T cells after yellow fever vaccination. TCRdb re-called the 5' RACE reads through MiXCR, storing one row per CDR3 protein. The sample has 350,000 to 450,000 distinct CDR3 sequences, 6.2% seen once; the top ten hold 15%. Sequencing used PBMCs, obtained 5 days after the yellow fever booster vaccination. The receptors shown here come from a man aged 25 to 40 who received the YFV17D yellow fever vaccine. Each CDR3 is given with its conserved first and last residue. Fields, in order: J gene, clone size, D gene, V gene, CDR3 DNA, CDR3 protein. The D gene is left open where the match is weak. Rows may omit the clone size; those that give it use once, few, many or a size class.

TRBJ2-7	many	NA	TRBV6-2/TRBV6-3	TGTGCCAGCAGTTACCTGTACGAGCAGTACTTC	CASSYLYEQYF
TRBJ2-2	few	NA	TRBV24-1	TGTGCCACCAGTTCACAGGGAAATACCGGGGAGCTGTTTTTT	CATSSQGNTGELFF
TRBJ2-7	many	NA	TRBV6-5	TGTGCCAGCAGTAGGGACGGAAGAGGGAACTACGAGCAGTACTTC	CASSRDGRGNYEQYF
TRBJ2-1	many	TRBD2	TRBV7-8	TGTGCCAGCAGCAGCGCCGGGACTAATCAATACAATGAGCAGTTCTTC	CASSSAGTNQYNEQFF
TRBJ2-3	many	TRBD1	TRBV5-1	TGCGCCAGCAGCTTGGCCCGGACAGGCCGCACAGATACGCAGTATTTT	CASSLARTGRTDTQYF
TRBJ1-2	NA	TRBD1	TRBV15	TGTGCCACCAGCAGAGAGAGGGGACAGGAGAACTATGGCTACACCTTC	CATSRERGQENYGYTF
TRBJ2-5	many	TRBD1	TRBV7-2	TGTGCCAGCAATAGAGGGGGCGGAGAGACCCAGTACTTC	CASNRGGGETQYF
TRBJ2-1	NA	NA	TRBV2	TGTGCCAGCAGTGATGGCTTCTGGGGTGAGCAGTTCTTC	CASSDGFWGEQFF
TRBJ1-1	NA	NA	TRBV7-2	TGTGCCAGCAGCTTAGGGGGGACGTATGTTGCTTTCTTT	CASSLGGTYVAFF
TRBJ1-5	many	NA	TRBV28	TGTGCCAGCAGTTGGGGGGCGGGCGATCAGCCCCAGCATTTT	CASSWGAGDQPQHF
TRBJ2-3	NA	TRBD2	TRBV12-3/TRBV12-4	TGTGCCAGCAGTCAGCGGGACCGAGATACGCAGTATTTT	CASSQRDRDTQYF
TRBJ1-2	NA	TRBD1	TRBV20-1	TGCAGTGCGGTAGTACCAGGGGGCTCCTATGGCTACACCTTC	CSAVVPGGSYGYTF
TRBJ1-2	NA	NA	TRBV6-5	TGTGCCAGCAGTTACGTTCCCAGACAGGACTATGGCTACACCTTC	CASSYVPRQDYGYTF
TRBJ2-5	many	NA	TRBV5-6	TGTGCCAGCAGCTTCCTCCGTTTCGAGACCCAGTACTTC	CASSFLRFETQYF
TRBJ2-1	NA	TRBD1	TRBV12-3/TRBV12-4	TGTGCCAGCAGTCTCCATGGGACAGGAGCATACAATGAGCAGTTCTTC	CASSLHGTGAYNEQFF
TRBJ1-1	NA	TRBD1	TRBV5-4	TGTGCCAGCAGTTCCCACGGGACAGGGGGCACTGAAGCTTTCTTT	CASSSHGTGGTEAFF
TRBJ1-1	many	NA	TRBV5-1	TGCGCCAGCAGACCCAACCTGGGACAGAACACTGAAGCTTTCTTT	CASRPNLGQNTEAFF
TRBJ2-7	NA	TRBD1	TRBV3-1	TGTGCCAGCAGCCAGCCGGGACAGGGCTACAAGCAGTACTTC	CASSQPGQGYKQYF
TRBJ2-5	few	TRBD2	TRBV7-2	TGTGCCAGCAGCTTAGGTAGCGGGAGGGCCAGGGAGACCCAGTACTTC	CASSLGSGRARETQYF
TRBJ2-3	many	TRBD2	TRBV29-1	TGCAGCGTTGAAGGACTAGCGGCCACAGATACGCAGTATTTT	CSVEGLAATDTQYF
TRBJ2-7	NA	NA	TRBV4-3	TGCGCCAGCAGCCAAGATCGAGCTTTGGCAGGCCTTTTTGACGAGCAGTACTTC	CASSQDRALAGLFDEQYF
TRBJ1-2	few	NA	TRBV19	TGTGCCAGCAAGGTAGTAGTGAAAGCTAACTATGGCTACACCTTC	CASKVVVKANYGYTF
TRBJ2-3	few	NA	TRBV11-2	TGTGCCAGCAGCCCCAGGGGCCATAGCACAGATACGCAGTATTTT	CASSPRGHSTDTQYF
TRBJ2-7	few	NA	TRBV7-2	TGTGCCAGCAGCCCGACTCCCGGTAACGAGCAGTACTTC	CASSPTPGNEQYF
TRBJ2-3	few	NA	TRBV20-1	TGCAGTGTTAAACCTTCTCAGGGTTCGCACTACACAGATACGCAGTATTTT	CSVKPSQGSHYTDTQYF
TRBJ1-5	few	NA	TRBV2	TGTGCCAGCAACTATGGACACCAAAACCCCAATCAGCCCCAGCATTTT	CASNYGHQNPNQPQHF
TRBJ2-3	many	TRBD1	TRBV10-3	TGTGCCATCAGCCTCAGGGGGATCACAGATACGCAGTATTTT	CAISLRGITDTQYF
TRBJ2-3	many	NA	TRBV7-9	TGTGCCAGCAGCACAGATACGCAGTATTTT	CASSTDTQYF
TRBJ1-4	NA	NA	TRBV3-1	TGTGCCAGCGAAGACGGCGGCGGGGAACTGTTTTTT	CASEDGGGELFF
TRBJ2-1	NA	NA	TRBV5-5	TGTGCCAGCAGCCGGGGAGGCTCCCGGGGTGAGCAGTTCTTC	CASSRGGSRGEQFF
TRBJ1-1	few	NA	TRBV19	TGTGCCGCGGCCCATCGGGTGAACACTGAAGCTTTCTTT	CAAAHRVNTEAFF
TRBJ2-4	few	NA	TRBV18	TGTGCCAGCGGGGCCTATAAAAACATTCAGTACTTC	CASGAYKNIQYF
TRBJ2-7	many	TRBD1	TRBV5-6	TGTGCCAGCAGCAGCTCCCGGGACAGAACCTACGAGCAGTACTTC	CASSSSRDRTYEQYF
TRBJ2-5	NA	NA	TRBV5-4	TGTGCCAGCAGCCCTGAGTCAGCCAAAGAGACCCAGTACTTC	CASSPESAKETQYF
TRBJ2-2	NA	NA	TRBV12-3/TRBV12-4	TGTGCCAGCAGTTCCTCGTATACCGGGGAGCTGTTTTTT	CASSSSYTGELFF
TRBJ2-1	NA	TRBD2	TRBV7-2	TGTGCCAGCAGCTTAGTGGGGACTAGCGGGAGCAATGAGCAGTTCTTC	CASSLVGTSGSNEQFF
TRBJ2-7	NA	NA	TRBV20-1	TGCAGTGCTAGAAGTAGGGGCTACGAGCAGTACTTC	CSARSRGYEQYF
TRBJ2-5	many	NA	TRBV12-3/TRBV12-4	TGTGCCAGCCGCCCGAGGGGTACAGAGACCCAGTACTTC	CASRPRGTETQYF
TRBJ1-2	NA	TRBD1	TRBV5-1	TGCGCCAGCAGCTCGGCAAGGGGGCAGACTTATGGCTACACCTTC	CASSSARGQTYGYTF
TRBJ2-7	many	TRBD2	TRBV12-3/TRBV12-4	TGTGCCAGCAGCTTGGGGACTAGCGGAATCTACGAGCAGTACTTC	CASSLGTSGIYEQYF
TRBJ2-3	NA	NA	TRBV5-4	TGTGCCAGCAGCACGGGACTTCCGGAATCAGATACGCAGTATTTT	CASSTGLPESDTQYF
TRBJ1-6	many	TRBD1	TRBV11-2	TGTGCCAGCAGCTTAGAGGGGGATATGGGGACAGGGCTCAATTCACCCCTCCACTTT	CASSLEGDMGTGLNSPLHF
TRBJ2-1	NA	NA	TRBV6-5	TGTGCCAGCAGGGACTCCAGGGGGGCTTACAATGAGCAGTTCTTC	CASRDSRGAYNEQFF